The 23 T cell receptor beta chains below come from one sample, sequenced in a study of Ad26.COV2.S vaccination and SARS-CoV-2 variants. The repertoire was sequenced with immunoSEQ multiplex PCR; TCRdb's copy has only in-frame clones and lacks some. The sample lists approximately 480,000 clones; approximately 88% were seen once. The treatment here: some 20 received Ad26.COV2.S at low or high dose, single or two shots; roughly 5 received placebo; per-sample allocation not given. Sampling was done on day 63 after the first vaccine or placebo injection. Sequences were derived from peripheral blood, sampled in a trial of Ad26.COV2.S vaccine versus placebo. Receptors were obtained from a person aged 18 to 65 who received the Ad26.COV2.S COVID-19 vaccine or a placebo.

The chain has TRBV6-5 and TRBJ1-5; TRBD1 agrees at 9 bases. This CDR3 contains 15 residues. Per germline, CDR1 MNHEY and CDR2 SVGAGI. Germline trimming cut 0 bases from V and 6 bases from J; bases unmatched to any gene: 3. CDR3 nucleotides: TGTGCCAGCAGTTACTCGGGGGACAGGGTTCAGCCCCAGCATTTT. It yields the protein CASSYSGDRVQPQHF.

CDR3 sequence reads: CASSGGRAREQFF. CDR3 nucleotides: TGTGCCAGCAGTGGCGGGAGGGCCCGGGAGCAGTTCTTC. V and J are TRBV6-6 and TRBJ2-1, with 9 positions matching TRBD2. The CDR3 has 13 amino acids. V was clipped by 5 bases and J by 10 bases; unmatched bases: 6. Germline V gene data show CDR1 as MNHNY and CDR2 as SVGAGI (reference sequence).

The chain recombines TRBV30 with TRBJ2-1; D perhaps matches TRBD1 (8 bases). The CDR3 is made up of 16 amino acids. The V gene lost 0 bases and the J gene lost 3 bases, with 15 bases spanning the gap. Germline V gives CDR1 GTSNPN, CDR2 SVGIG (reference sequence). The CDR3 region is CAWSVQGGPSYNEQFF. The CDR3 DNA follows: TGTGCCTGGAGTGTACAGGGGGGGCCAAGCTACAATGAGCAGTTCTTC.

The chain's CDR3 is CASSFRLEETQYF. CDR3 DNA sequence: TGCGCCAGCAGCTTCCGGCTAGAAGAGACCCAGTACTTC. The gene calls are TRBV5-1 and TRBJ2-5; D uncertain. Trimming removed 2 bases from V and 3 bases from J, with 8 bases in between. Germline CDR1 reads SGHRS; CDR2 reads YFSETQ. The CDR3 loop spans 13 amino acids.

This chain connects TRBV29-1 to TRBJ1-1; TRBD1 matches at 7 bases. Germline V CDR1 and CDR2: SQVTM, ANQGSEA. This CDR3 has 12 amino acids. Losses at the gene ends were 8 bases for V and 0 bases for J; bases not matched to a gene: 3. The CDR3 reads CSMDRLNTEAFF. CDR3 in DNA: TGCAGCATGGACAGGTTGAACACTGAAGCTTTCTTT.

This chain links TRBV27 with TRBJ1-5; 8 bases map to TRBD1. The CDR3 runs 15 residues. From germline, CDR1 is MNHEY and CDR2 SMNVEV (reference sequence). Losses at the gene ends were 6 bases for V and 4 bases for J; bases not matched to a gene: 8. The CDR3 bases are TGTGCCAGCAGGACCCGACAGGGGAGGAATCAGCCCCAGCATTTT. Translated, it gives CASRTRQGRNQPQHF.

This sequence joins TRBV4-1 and TRBJ2-1, with D tentatively TRBD1 or TRBD2 (5 bases each). Trimming removed 0 bases at V and 2 bases at J, with 5 bases between. CDR1 and CDR2 (germline): MGHRA, YSYEKL. The CDR3 length is 14 residues. CDR3 nucleotide sequence: TGCGCCAGCAGCCAAGAGGGGGCCTACAATGAGCAGTTCTTC. It yields the protein CASSQEGAYNEQFF.

This clone was recorded only once. V usage is TRBV7-3 and J usage is TRBJ2-2; 10 bases align to TRBD1. V gave up 3 bases and J gave up 1 base; unmatched junction bases: 8. The CDR3 runs 18 residues. Germline-derived CDR1 and CDR2 are SGHTA and FQGTGA. Here the CDR3 reads CASSFRQGAPLNTGELFF. The CDR3 bases are TGTGCCAGCAGCTTTCGACAGGGGGCCCCACTGAACACCGGGGAGCTGTTTTTT.

The chain combines TRBV6-5 with TRBJ1-2; a possible D gene is TRBD1 (5 bases). The CDR3 consists of 12 residues. Germline-derived CDR1 and CDR2 are MNHEY and SVGAGI. V shed 7 bases and J shed 8 bases, with 14 bases lying between them. The CDR3 loop reads CASTRTPVGYTF. CDR3 bases: TGTGCCAGCACCCGGACACCAGTGGGCTACACCTTC.

In its sample, this clone was seen a few times. The chain combines TRBV7-9 with TRBJ1-5; D gene unclear. This CDR3 comprises 13 residues. Germline-derived CDR1 and CDR2 are SEHNR and FQNEAQ (reference sequence). V was pared by 5 bases and J by 3 bases, with 8 bases between. The CDR3 nucleotides are TGTGCCAGCAGCGCCCGGGACAATCAGCCCCAGCATTTT. Its translation: CASSARDNQPQHF.

The chain employs TRBV4-3 and TRBJ2-1, with D maybe TRBD2 (6 bases). The V end was cut by 6 bases, the J end by 0 bases, with 15 bases between. This CDR3 spans 16 amino acids. Germline CDR1 and CDR2: LGHNA and YSLEER. The chain's CDR3 is CASRRHIGSSYNEQFF. The CDR3 DNA reads as TGCGCCAGCAGAAGACACATCGGGAGCTCCTACAATGAGCAGTTCTTC.

The chain employs TRBV28 and TRBJ1-1, with a possible D match to TRBD1 (6 bases). CDR1 and CDR2 (germline): MDHEN, SYDVKM. CDR3 length equals 17 residues. Deletions cut 5 bases from V and 1 base from J, with 20 bases between. CDR3: CASSPSGQLIRNTEAFF. CDR3 DNA: TGTGCCAGCAGTCCATCGGGACAACTCATTAGGAACACTGAAGCTTTCTTT.

This clone showed up just once. This chain connects TRBV5-1 to TRBJ2-3, with 7 bases matching TRBD2. In germline, CDR1 is SGHRS, CDR2 YFSETQ. CDR3 length: 14 residues. V lost 2 bases, J lost 6 bases, and 6 bases stayed unmatched. The CDR3 DNA reads as TGCGCCAGCAGCTTAAGGCTAGCGGACGATACGCAGTATTTT. This codes for CASSLRLADDTQYF.

V is TRBV6-5 and J is TRBJ1-3; a weak D match, TRBD1 (5 bases). The germline gives CDR1 MNHEY, CDR2 SVGAGI. V was pared by 2 bases and J by 16 bases, with 15 bases between. The CDR3 runs to 12 residues. The CDR3 DNA reads TGTGCCAGCAGTTACCCCGCGGGGGAATTGTATTTT. Its translation is CASSYPAGELYF.

The chain joins TRBV2 to TRBJ1-1, with a possible D match to TRBD1 (6 bases). Between the trimmed V and J ends, which lost 5 bases and 1 base, there was a span of 11 bases. Germline CDR1 is SNHLY and CDR2 is FYNNEI. The CDR3 spans 14 residues. CDR3 DNA sequence: TGTGCCAGCAGTCGGGACACCCCGAACACTGAAGCTTTCTTT. It codes for CASSRDTPNTEAFF.

The chain combines TRBV19 with TRBJ1-2; 7 bases map to TRBD1. Germline V gene data show CDR1 as LNHDA and CDR2 as SQIVND (reference sequence). The CDR3 runs 12 residues. V shed 8 bases, J shed 4 bases, and the junction held 4 bases outside the gene matches. The CDR3 DNA is TGTGCCAGTCTAAACAGGGGCTATGGCTACACCTTC. The encoded protein is CASLNRGYGYTF.

The chain links TRBV9 to TRBJ2-2, with 7 nucleotides matching TRBD2. The CDR3 is 15 amino acids. The V gene's germline CDR1 is SGDLS and CDR2 YYNGEE. The ends lost 5 bases at V and 0 bases at J; junction bases unmatched: 4. The CDR3 region has the DNA TGTGCCAGCAGAGGGACTAACACGAACACCGGGGAGCTGTTTTTT. Translating gives CASRGTNTNTGELFF.

V gene TRBV7-2 combines with J gene TRBJ2-1, with D possibly being TRBD2 (6 bases). The V gene's germline CDR1 is SGHTA and CDR2 FQGNSA. V lost 0 bases and J 2 bases, leaving 14 bases between the germline ends. CDR3 length: 17 residues. CDR3 sequence reads: CASSLAGRRGPYNEQFF. The CDR3 bases are TGTGCCAGCAGCTTAGCGGGGCGGAGGGGACCCTACAATGAGCAGTTCTTC. The full variable domain, completed using reference TRBV7-2 and TRBJ2-1, is GAGVSQSPSNKVTEKGKDVELRCDPISGHTALYWYRQSLGQGLEFLIYFQGNSAPDKSGLPSDRFSAERTGGSVSTLTIQRTQQEDSAVYLCASSLAGRRGPYNEQFFGPGTRLTVL.

The chain links TRBV11-3 to TRBJ2-2; D is tentatively TRBD1 or TRBD2 (5 bases each). Germline values: CDR1 SGHNT, CDR2 YENEEA. The V end was cut by 1 base, the J end by 6 bases, with 6 bases between. This CDR3 is 13 amino acids long. DNA of the CDR3: TGTGCCAGCAGCTTAGGGGACGCCGGGGAGCTGTTTTTT. It specifies CASSLGDAGELFF.

This clone was seen a single time. This sequence joins TRBV7-9 and TRBJ1-2; D perhaps matches TRBD1 (5 bases). The CDR3 length is 13 residues. The ends were cut back, 3 bases at V and 2 bases at J, with 7 bases in the middle. Per germline, CDR1 SEHNR and CDR2 FQNEAQ (reference sequence). CDR3 in amino acids: CASSFPGNYGYTF. In DNA, the CDR3 is TGTGCCAGCAGCTTCCCAGGGAACTATGGCTACACCTTC.

The chain carries TRBV5-1 and TRBJ2-7; possibly TRBD2 for D (5 bases). The CDR3 is 13 residues long. CDR1 and CDR2 from the germline V gene are SGHRS and YFSETQ. V lost 3 bases and J 5 bases, leaving 12 bases between the germline ends. The CDR3 DNA reads as TGCGCCAGCAGCTCCTCGACGGGAAACGAGCAGTACTTC. It specifies CASSSSTGNEQYF.

J is TRBJ2-1 and V is TRBV27; possibly TRBD2 for D (6 bases). The CDR3 has 12 residues. The V gene's germline CDR1 is MNHEY and CDR2 SMNVEV (reference sequence). V shed 10 bases and J shed 6 bases, with 13 bases lying between them. In nucleotides, the CDR3 is TGTGCCACCATGGGGGGACTCAATGAGCAGTTCTTC. Amino acid sequence: CATMGGLNEQFF.

The chain employs TRBV6-5 and TRBJ1-2; unclear D gene. Germline CDR1 and CDR2: MNHEY and SVGAGI. Deletions cut 8 bases from V and 0 bases from J, with 7 bases between. This CDR3 contains 12 residues. The CDR3 DNA sequence: TGTGCCAGCGGCGGAGCTAACTATGGCTACACCTTC. As protein: CASGGANYGYTF.